This T cell receptor (beta chain) is drawn from a study of siplizumab effects on memory and regulatory T cells. Sequencing used immunoSEQ multiplex PCR; TCRdb keeps in-frame clones, though not all of them. Here the sample spans tens of thousands of clones, about 89% being singletons. Losses at the gene ends were 4 bases for V and 5 bases for J; bases not matched to a gene: 13. From germline, CDR1 is SGHRS and CDR2 YFSETQ. The CDR3 is 16 amino acids. The chain joins TRBV5-1 to TRBJ1-1; TRBD1 matches 8 bases. The sample consisted of naive CD4+ T cells sorted from blood. This clonotype was sampled from a human donor in good health. The CDR3 spells CASSTGQGGEGTEAFF. CDR3 DNA sequence: TGCGCCAGCAGCACCGGACAGGGCGGGGAAGGAACTGAAGCTTTCTTT.